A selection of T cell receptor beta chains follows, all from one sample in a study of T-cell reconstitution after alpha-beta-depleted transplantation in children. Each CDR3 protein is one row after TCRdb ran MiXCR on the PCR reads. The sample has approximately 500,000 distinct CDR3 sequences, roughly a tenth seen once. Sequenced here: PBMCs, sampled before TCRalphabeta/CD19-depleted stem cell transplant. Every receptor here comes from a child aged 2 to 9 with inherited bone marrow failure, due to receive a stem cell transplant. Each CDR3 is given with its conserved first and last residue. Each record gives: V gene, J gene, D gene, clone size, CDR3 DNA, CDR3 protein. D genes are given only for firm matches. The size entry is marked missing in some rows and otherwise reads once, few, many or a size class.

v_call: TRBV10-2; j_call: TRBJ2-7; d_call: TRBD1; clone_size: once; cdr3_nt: TGCGCCAGCAGTGAGTCGAGCTCAGGGACAGCATCCTACGAGCAGTACTTC; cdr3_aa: CASSESSSGTASYEQYF
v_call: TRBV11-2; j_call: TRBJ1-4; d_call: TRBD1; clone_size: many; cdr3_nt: TGTGCCAGCAGCTATACCGGGACAGGGAGGGAAAAACTGTTTTTT; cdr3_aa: CASSYTGTGREKLFF
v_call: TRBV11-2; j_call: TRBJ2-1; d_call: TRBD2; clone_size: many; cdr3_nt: TGTGCCAGCAGCTCCGACTCAATAGCGGGAGGGTTCTTCAATGAGCAGTTCTTC; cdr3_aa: CASSSDSIAGGFFNEQFF
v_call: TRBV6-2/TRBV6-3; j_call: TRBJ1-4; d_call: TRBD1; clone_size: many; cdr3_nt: TGTGCCAGCAGAAACGGACAGGCGACAACTAATGAAAAACTGTTTTTT; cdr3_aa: CASRNGQATTNEKLFF
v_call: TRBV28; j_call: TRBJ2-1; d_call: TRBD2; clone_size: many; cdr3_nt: TGTGCCAGCAGTCCGCCACTCCGACTAGCCGAGGGTGAGCAGTTCTTC; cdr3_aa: CASSPPLRLAEGEQFF
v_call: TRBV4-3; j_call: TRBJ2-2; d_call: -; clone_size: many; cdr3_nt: TGCGCCAGCAGCCAGTGGCCCAGAGCGAACACCGGGGAGCTGTTTTTT; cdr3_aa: CASSQWPRANTGELFF
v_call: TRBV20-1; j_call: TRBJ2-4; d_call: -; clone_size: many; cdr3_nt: TGCAGTGCTAGACGCCCTGGGGCAGGGATAAGCATTCAGTACTTC; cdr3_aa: CSARRPGAGISIQYF
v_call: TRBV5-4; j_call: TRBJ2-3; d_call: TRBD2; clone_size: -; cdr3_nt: TGTGCCAGCAGGAAATGGACTAGCGGGATGGGTACGCAGTATTTT; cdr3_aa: CASRKWTSGMGTQYF
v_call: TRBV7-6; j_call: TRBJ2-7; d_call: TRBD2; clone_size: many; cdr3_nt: TGTGCCAGCAGCGCGGCCGGGAGGGTCTACGAGCAGTACTTC; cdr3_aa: CASSAAGRVYEQYF
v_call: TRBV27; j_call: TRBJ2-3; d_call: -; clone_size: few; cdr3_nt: TGTGCCAGCAGTTCCATAGCGGTCAGCACAGATACGCAGTATTTT; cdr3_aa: CASSSIAVSTDTQYF
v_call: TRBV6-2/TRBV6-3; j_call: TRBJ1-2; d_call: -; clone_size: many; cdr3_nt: TGTGCCAGCAGTTCGCGGCGCTCTAACTATGGCTACACCTTC; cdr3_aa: CASSSRRSNYGYTF
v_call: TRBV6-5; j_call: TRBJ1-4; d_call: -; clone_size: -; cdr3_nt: TGTGCCAGCAGTTACTCCGCCCTCTTGGTAGAAAAACTGTTTTTT; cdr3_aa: CASSYSALLVEKLFF
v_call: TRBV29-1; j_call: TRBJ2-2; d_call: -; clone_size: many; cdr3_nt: TGCAGCGTTGCTCAGGGCCGCACCGGGGAGCTGTTTTTT; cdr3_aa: CSVAQGRTGELFF
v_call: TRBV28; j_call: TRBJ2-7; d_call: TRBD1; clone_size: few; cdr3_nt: TGTGCCAGCAGCCCGGGACAGGGAGGGAAGCAGTACTTC; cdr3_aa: CASSPGQGGKQYF
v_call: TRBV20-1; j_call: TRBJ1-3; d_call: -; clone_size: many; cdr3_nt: TGCAGTGTCGCGGCGCAGTCGGGGAGTCATGCGGACACCATATATTTT; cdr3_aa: CSVAAQSGSHADTIYF
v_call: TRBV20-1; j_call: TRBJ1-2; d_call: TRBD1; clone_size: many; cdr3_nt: TGCAGTGCTGTCCGGGACAGGGAAGCGTATGGCTACACCTTC; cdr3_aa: CSAVRDREAYGYTF
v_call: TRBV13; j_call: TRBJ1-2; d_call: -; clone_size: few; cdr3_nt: TGTGCCAGCAGCGACGTAGGGGAAAATGGCTACACCTTC; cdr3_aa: CASSDVGENGYTF
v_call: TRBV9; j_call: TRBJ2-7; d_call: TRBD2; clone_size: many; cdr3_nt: TGTGCCAGCAGCGTAGCTAGCGGGACGCCCTACGAGCAGTACTTC; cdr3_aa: CASSVASGTPYEQYF
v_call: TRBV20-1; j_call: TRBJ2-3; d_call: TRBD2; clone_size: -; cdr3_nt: TGCAGTGCCCTAGGACTAGCGGGAGTCGCAGATACGCAGTATTTT; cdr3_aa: CSALGLAGVADTQYF
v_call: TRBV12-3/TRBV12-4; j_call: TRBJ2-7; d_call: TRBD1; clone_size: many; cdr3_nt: TGTGCCAGCAGCCCCGGGACAGGGGTCCTCTACGAGCAGTACTTC; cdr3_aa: CASSPGTGVLYEQYF
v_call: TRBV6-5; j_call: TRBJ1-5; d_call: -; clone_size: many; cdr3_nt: TGTGCCAGCAGTTACTCCCCACCCAGCACCTTCAATCAGCCCCAGCATTTT; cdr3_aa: CASSYSPPSTFNQPQHF
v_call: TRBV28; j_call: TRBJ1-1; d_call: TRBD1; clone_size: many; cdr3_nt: TGTGCCAGCAGTTTAAGGGGACAGGGCCCGAACACTGAAGCTTTCTTT; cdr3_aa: CASSLRGQGPNTEAFF
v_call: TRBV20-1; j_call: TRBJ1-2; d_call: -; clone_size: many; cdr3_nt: TGCAGCGTTCGGAGCAGGTCCTATTACGGCTATGGCTACACCTTC; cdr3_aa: CSVRSRSYYGYGYTF
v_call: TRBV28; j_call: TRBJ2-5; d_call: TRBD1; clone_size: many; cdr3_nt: TGTGCCAGCAGTGACAGGGTAAAAGAGACCCAGTACTTC; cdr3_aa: CASSDRVKETQYF
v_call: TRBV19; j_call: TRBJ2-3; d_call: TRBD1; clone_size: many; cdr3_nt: TGTGCCAGACAGGGGTACGTGGCAGATACGCAGTATTTT; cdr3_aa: CARQGYVADTQYF
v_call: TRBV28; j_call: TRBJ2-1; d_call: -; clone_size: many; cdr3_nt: TGTGCCAGCAGCCCCAGGAATGAGCAGTTCTTC; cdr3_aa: CASSPRNEQFF
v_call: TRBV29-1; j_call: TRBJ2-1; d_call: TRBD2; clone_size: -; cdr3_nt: TGCAGCTCGCTCGCCGGGACTAGCGGGGATGAGCAGTTCTTC; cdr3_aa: CSSLAGTSGDEQFF
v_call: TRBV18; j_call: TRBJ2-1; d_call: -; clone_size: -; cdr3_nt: TGTGCCAGCTCAGCCAGTTTGAGCTCCTACAATGAGCAGTTCTTC; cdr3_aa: CASSASLSSYNEQFF
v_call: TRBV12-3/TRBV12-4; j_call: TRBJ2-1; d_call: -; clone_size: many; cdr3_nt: TGTGCCAGCAGTTTAGCCTCTGAGCAGTTCTTC; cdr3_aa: CASSLASEQFF
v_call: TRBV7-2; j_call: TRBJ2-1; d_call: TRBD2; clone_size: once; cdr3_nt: TGTGCCAGCAGCTTAGAGTCGGGAGGGACCTACAATGAGCAGTTCTTC; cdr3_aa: CASSLESGGTYNEQFF
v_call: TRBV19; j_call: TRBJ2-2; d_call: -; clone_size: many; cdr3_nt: TGTGCCAGTAGTCCGGGGCTTTCCACCGGGGAGCTGTTTTTT; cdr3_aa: CASSPGLSTGELFF
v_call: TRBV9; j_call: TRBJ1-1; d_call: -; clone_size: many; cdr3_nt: TGTGCCAGCAGCTTAACAAGCAACACTGAAGCTTTCTTT; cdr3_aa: CASSLTSNTEAFF
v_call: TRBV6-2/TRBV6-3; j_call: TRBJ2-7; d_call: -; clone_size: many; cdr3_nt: TGTGCCAGCAGTTACCCGGGTTCGCGGATCGGACTCTACGAGCAGTACTTC; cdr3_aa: CASSYPGSRIGLYEQYF
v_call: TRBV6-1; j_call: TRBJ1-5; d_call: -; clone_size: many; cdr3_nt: TGTGCCAGCAGTGAAGGATCTTATCTTACATGGCAGCCCCAGCATTTT; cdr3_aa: CASSEGSYLTWQPQHF
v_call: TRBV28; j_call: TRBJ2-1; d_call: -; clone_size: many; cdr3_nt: TGTGCCAGCAGTTTGGCAGGGAGGCCGATAAACAATGAGCAGTTCTTC; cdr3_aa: CASSLAGRPINNEQFF
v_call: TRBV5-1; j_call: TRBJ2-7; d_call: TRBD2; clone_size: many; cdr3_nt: TGCGCCAGCAGCCGACACGCAAGACTAGCGGTCTACGAGCAGTACTTC; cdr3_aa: CASSRHARLAVYEQYF
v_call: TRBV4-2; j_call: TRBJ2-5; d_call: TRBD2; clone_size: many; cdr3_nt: TGTGCCAGCAGCCAAGCGGCTGGGGGTATTGGAGCGGGAGGGTCAGAGACCCAGTACTTC; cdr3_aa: CASSQAAGGIGAGGSETQYF
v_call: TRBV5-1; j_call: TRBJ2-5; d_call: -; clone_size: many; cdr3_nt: TGCGCCAGCAGGGGACATTCAGAGACCCAGTACTTC; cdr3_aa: CASRGHSETQYF
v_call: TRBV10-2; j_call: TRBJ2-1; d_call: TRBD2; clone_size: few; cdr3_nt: TGCGCCAGCAGCGGGACTAGGGTTAATGAGCAGTTCTTC; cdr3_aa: CASSGTRVNEQFF
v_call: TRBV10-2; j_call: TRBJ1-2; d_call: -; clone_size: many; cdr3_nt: TGCGCCAGCAGTGGTCCGGGAAACTATGGCTACACCTTC; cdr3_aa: CASSGPGNYGYTF
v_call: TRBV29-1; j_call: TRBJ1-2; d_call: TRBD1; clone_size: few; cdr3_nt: TGCAGCGTTGAGGACAGGCTCTATGGCTACACCTTC; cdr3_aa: CSVEDRLYGYTF
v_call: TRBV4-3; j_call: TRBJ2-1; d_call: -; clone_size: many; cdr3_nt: TGCGCCAGCAGCCAAGAACCCCCGAGGAGCTCCTACAATGAGCAGTTCTTC; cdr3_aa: CASSQEPPRSSYNEQFF
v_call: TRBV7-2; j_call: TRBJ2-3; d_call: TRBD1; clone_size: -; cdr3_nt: TGTGCCAGCAGCTCAACGACAGGGTGGCTCGTTACGCAGTATTTT; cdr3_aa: CASSSTTGWLVTQYF
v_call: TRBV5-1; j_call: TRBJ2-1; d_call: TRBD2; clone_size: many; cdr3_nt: TGCGCCAGCAGCATCCGACTAGCGGGAGGTTACAATGAGCAGTTCTTC; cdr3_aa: CASSIRLAGGYNEQFF
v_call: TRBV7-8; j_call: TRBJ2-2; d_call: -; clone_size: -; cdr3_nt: TGTGCCAGCAGCTTAGTGGGCTCCGGAGTGTTTTTT; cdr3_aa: CASSLVGSGVFF
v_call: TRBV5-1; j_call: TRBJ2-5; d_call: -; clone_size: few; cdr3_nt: TGCGCCAGCAGCTTGGTGGGGACGCGGGCGGAGACCCAGTACTTC; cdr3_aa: CASSLVGTRAETQYF
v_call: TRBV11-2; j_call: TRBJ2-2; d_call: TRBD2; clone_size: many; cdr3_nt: TGTGCCAGCAGCTCGGGGACTAGAGGGAACACCGGGGAGCTGTTTTTT; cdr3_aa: CASSSGTRGNTGELFF
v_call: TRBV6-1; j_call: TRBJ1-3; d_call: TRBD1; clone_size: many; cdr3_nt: TGTGCCAGCAGACTCCAGGGGGACAGAAACACCATATATTTT; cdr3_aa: CASRLQGDRNTIYF
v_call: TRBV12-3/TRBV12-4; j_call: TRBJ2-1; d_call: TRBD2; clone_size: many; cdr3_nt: TGTGCCAGCACCCTAACGTATGGCGGGAGGGCCAAAGGTGAGCAGTTCTTC; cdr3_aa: CASTLTYGGRAKGEQFF
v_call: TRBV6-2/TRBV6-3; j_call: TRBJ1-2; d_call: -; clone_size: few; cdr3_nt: TGTGCCAGCAGCAAGGGGGGTGACGACAGGAATGGCTACACCTTC; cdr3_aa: CASSKGGDDRNGYTF
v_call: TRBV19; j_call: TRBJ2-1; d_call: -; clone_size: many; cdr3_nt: TGTGCCAGTAGTATCGCTGGGGGGCCGTACAATGAGCAGTTCTTC; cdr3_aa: CASSIAGGPYNEQFF
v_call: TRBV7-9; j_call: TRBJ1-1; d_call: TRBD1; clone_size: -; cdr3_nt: TGTGCCAGCAGCGGGGACAGGACGAACACTGAAGCTTTCTTT; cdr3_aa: CASSGDRTNTEAFF
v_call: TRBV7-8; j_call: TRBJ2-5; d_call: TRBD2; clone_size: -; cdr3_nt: TGTGCCAGCAGGAGGACTAGCGGGAATCAAGAGACCCAGTACTTC; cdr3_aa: CASRRTSGNQETQYF
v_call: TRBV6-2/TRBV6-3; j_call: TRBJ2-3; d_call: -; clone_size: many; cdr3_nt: TGTGCCAGCAGTCCCGCGGAGACGCAGTATTTT; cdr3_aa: CASSPAETQYF